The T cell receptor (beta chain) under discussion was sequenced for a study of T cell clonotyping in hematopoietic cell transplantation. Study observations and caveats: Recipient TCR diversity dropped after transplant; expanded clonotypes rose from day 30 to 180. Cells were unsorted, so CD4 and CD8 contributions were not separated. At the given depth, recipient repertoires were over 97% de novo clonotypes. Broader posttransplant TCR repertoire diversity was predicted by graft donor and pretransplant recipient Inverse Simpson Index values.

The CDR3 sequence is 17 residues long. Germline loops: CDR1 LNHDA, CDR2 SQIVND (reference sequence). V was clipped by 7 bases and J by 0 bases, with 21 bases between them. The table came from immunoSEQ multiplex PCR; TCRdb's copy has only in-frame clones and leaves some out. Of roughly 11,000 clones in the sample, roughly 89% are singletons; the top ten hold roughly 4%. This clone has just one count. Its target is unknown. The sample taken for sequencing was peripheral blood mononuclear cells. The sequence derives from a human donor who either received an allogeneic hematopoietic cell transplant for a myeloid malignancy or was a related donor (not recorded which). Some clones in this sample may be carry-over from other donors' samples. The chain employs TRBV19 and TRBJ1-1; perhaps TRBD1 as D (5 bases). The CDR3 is CASKDPRDAGMNTEAFF. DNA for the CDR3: TGTGCCAGTAAAGACCCCCGGGACGCGGGGATGAACACTGAAGCTTTCTTT.